This T cell receptor beta chain was sequenced during a study of shared clonotypes between healthy human individuals. Germline-derived CDR1 and CDR2 are LGHNA and YNFKEQ. The CDR3 runs 14 residues. V shed 1 base and J 4 bases; nucleotides not matched to a gene: 3. Repertoires were generated with immunoSEQ multiplex PCR, while TCRdb's copy carries only in-frame clones and drops some. The sample gives approximately 2.1 million clones, approximately 93% of which show up once; 0.39% is in the top ten. The sample comprised naive CD4+ T cells from PBMCs. Sample subset: CD45RA+ positively selected. This clonotype was sampled from a young man in good health. Some clones in this sample may be carry-over from other donors' samples. The rearrangement joins TRBV4-2 to TRBJ1-1, with 7 bases that match TRBD1. The CDR3 loop is CASSQVTGPTEAFF. The CDR3 coding sequence is TGTGCCAGCAGCCAAGTGACAGGGCCCACTGAAGCTTTCTTT.